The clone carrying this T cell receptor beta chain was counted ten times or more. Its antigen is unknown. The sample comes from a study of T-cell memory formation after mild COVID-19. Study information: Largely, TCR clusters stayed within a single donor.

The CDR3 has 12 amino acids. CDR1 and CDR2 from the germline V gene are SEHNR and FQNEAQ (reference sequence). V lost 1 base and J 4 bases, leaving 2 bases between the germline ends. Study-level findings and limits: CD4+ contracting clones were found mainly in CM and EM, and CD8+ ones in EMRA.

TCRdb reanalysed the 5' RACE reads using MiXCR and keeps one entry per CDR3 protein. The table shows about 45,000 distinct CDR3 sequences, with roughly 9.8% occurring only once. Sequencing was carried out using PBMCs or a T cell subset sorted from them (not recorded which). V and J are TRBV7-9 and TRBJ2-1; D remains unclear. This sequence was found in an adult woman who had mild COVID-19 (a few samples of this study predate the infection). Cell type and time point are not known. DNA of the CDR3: TGTGCCAGCAGCTTAGGGTACAATGAGCAGTTCTTC. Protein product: CASSLGYNEQFF. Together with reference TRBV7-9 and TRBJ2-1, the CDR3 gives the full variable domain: DTGVSQNPRHKITKRGQNVTFRCDPISEHNRLYWYRQTLGQGPEFLTYFQNEAQLEKSRLLSDRFSAERPKGSFSTLEIQRTEQGDSAMYLCASSLGYNEQFFGPGTRLTVL.